The present entry profiles one T cell receptor beta chain with its context. Its antigen remains unidentified. Within one base of it there is no much larger clone, and no base qualities were kept. The label giving this sample's treatment or condition can be read as: randomized to nivolumab then ipilimumab (arm A) or the reverse (arm B). None of the trial patients had been given prior DNA-damaging chemotherapy. On a FACS Aria II flow cytometer, live CD3+CD8+ cells that were negative for CD19 and CD56 were sorted from thawed PBMCs. Samples came from patients with melanoma in CheckMate 064, a randomized, open-label phase II trial of sequential checkpoint blockade. Peripheral blood mononuclear cells were obtained through leukapheresis, purified using Ficoll-Paque, and frozen in human serum containing about 10% DMSO. Immediately after sorting, the purity of the sorted blood CD3+CD8+ cells was confirmed to be >95%, and DNA was then extracted.

The data stem from a study of sequential checkpoint blockade in melanoma (dated by TCRdb to 2018 to 2020). Turning to the overall study: In a 1:1 randomization, patients received either first-line nivolumab then ipilimumab (arm A) or ipilimumab then nivolumab (arm B). Maintenance nivolumab came after both trial sequences. Broad study findings and their caveats: Validation of the response-prediction model combining TCR metrics and mutation burden is needed in larger, independent patient cohorts.

The immunoSEQ Assay was used to immunosequence TCRbeta CDR3 regions from genomic DNA. Before high-throughput sequencing, genomic DNA was amplified using bias-controlled multiplex PCR. The paper's processing steps were these. To quantify the absolute abundance of each unique TCRbeta CDR3 region, the sequences were collapsed and filtered. Clonality, defined as 1 minus Pielou's evenness, was calculated using productive rearrangements only. A previously published method was used to identify clones with significantly greater frequencies in on-treatment samples than in baseline samples. The source is immuneACCESS, and TCRdb retained only in-frame sequences with V and J called. Part of the clones is not carried over; for the studies checked, unresolved V genes explain less than half of this, and the remainder is unexplained. V and J calls and clone size are as listed in that table; D and trimming were resolved from the DNA. The sample records roughly 5,100 clones, 60% to 75% of which are singletons. The ten largest clonotypes hold 20% to 30% of the sample.

V gives up 0 bases and J gives up 2 bases, and the segment between their germline ends measures 12 bases. The CDR3 starts with the cysteine, ends with the phenylalanine, and has 15 residues. CDR3 DNA only is kept here, 45 bases in frame from base 1. The germline V gene yields SGDLS for CDR1 and YYNGEE for CDR2. This chain joins TRBV9 to TRBJ2-7, and the D gene may be TRBD1, 6 bases matching. This specimen was CD8+ T cells sorted from blood (inferred from file names), taken from a patient given nivolumab and ipilimumab in sequence. The TCR comes from a human donor with melanoma. The nucleotides read TGTGCCAGCAGCGTAGATGGGGGCCCCCCCTACGAGCAGTACTTC. Translated, it gives CASSVDGGPPYEQYF.